This passage covers 10 T cell receptor beta chains from one sample sequenced in a study of shared clonotypes between healthy human individuals. The table came from immunoSEQ multiplex PCR; TCRdb's copy has only in-frame clones and leaves some out. Of 600,000 to 750,000 clones in the sample, about nine tenths were seen once. The sequenced sample was memory CD8+ T cells from PBMCs. Regarding subset: CD45RO+ cells pooled with CCR7-negative TemRA cells. The receptor set was obtained from a man younger than 30 in good health. Some clones in this sample may be carry-over from other donors' samples.

The chain has TRBV7-8 and TRBJ2-4, with D possibly matching TRBD1 (5 bases). The germline V gene encodes CDR1 SGHVS and CDR2 FQNEAQ. Between the trimmed V and J ends, which lost 5 bases and 7 bases, there was a span of 15 bases. This CDR3 has 14 residues. The CDR3 loop reads CASSLAGWANIQYF. CDR3 coding DNA: TGTGCCAGCAGCCTCGCAGGGTGGGCCAACATTCAGTACTTC.

V is TRBV28 and J is TRBJ2-7; 12 positions match TRBD2. The CDR3 contains 18 residues. V trimming: 4 bases; J trimming: 0 bases; junction bases outside the gene matches: 10. Per germline, CDR1 MDHEN and CDR2 SYDVKM. The CDR3 reads CASSCNIGTSGPSYEQYF. CDR3 DNA sequence: TGTGCCAGCAGTTGCAACATTGGGACTAGCGGGCCCTCCTACGAGCAGTACTTC.

A word on this clone: Other DNA sequences in this specimen translate into the identical CDR3. The J gene is TRBJ2-5, the V gene TRBV28; D may be TRBD1 or TRBD2 (6 bases each). Between the trimmed V and J ends, which lost 3 bases and 4 bases, there was a span of 12 bases. CDR1 is MDHEN and CDR2 is SYDVKM in the germline V gene. The CDR3 runs 14 residues. The CDR3 nucleotides read TGTGCCAGCAGTTTTGTGGGGGGCAGAGAGACCCAGTACTTC. This gives the protein CASSFVGGRETQYF.

The gene calls are TRBV28 and TRBJ2-5, with TRBD2 identical over 14 bases. The CDR3 contains 19 residues. CDR1 is MDHEN and CDR2 is SYDVKM in the germline V gene. V was pared by 3 bases and J by 2 bases, with 11 bases of the junction left unmatched. The chain's CDR3 is CASSFSRLAGGWRQETQYF. As DNA, the CDR3 is TGTGCCAGCAGTTTTTCAAGACTAGCGGGAGGGTGGCGGCAAGAGACCCAGTACTTC.

The chain couples TRBV25-1 to TRBJ2-1; D unclear. This CDR3 is built from 13 residues. Trimming shortened V by 2 bases and J by 4 bases, and 6 bases separated the two germline ends. Germline V gene lookup returns CDR1 MGHDK and CDR2 SYGVNS. The chain's CDR3 is CASSELQYNEQFF. The DNA for the CDR3 is TGTGCCAGCAGTGAACTCCAATACAATGAGCAGTTCTTC.

The chain carries TRBV19 and TRBJ2-5; D gene uncertain. The CDR3 length is 13 residues. Germline V gene data show CDR1 as LNHDA and CDR2 as SQIVND (reference sequence). V dropped 3 bases and J dropped 5 bases, with 10 bases sitting between them. CDR3 sequence reads: CASSIEVMETQYF. The CDR3 DNA sequence: TGTGCCAGTAGTATCGAGGTGATGGAGACCCAGTACTTC.

The CDR3 nucleotides read TGTGCCAGCAGCCAAGGACGTTCCGGTGCGAGAAGTTCTGAGCAGTACTTC. Its translation: CASSQGRSGARSSEQYF. This chain uses TRBV14 with TRBJ2-7, with D uncertain. V was clipped by 1 base and J by 7 bases, with 23 bases between them. Germline V CDR1 and CDR2: SGHDN, FVKESK. The CDR3 covers 17 residues.

Here the CDR3 reads CASSQVDGGPRGTQYF. CDR3 DNA sequence: TGTGCCAGCAGCCAAGTCGACGGGGGACCAAGGGGGACCCAGTACTTC. The J gene is TRBJ2-5, the V gene TRBV14, with D perhaps TRBD2 (6 bases). This CDR3 comprises 16 residues. Germline CDR1 and CDR2: SGHDN and FVKESK. Trimming left V 1 base short and J 7 bases short, with 19 bases between.

This clone has just one count. The same CDR3 arises from other DNA sequences in this sample as well. The chain couples TRBV9 to TRBJ2-7, with D perhaps matching TRBD1 or TRBD2 (5 bases each). The germline V gene encodes CDR1 SGDLS and CDR2 YYNGEE. The CDR3 consists of 12 residues. Trimming pared 3 bases from V and 7 bases from J, leaving 11 bases between. CDR3 nucleotides: TGTGCCAGCAGCGCGGGGACGGGGGAGCAGTACTTC. Amino acids: CASSAGTGEQYF.

The CDR3 here is CASSSEREGPNEQYF. The DNA of the CDR3 is TGTGCCAGCAGCTCGGAGCGGGAGGGCCCTAACGAGCAGTACTTC. V and J are TRBV5-4 and TRBJ2-7; 10 bases agree with TRBD2. CDR3 length: 15 residues. The V gene end was trimmed by 3 bases and the J gene end by 5 bases; junction bases not matched to a gene: 8. CDR1 and CDR2 (germline): SGHNT, YYREEE (reference sequence). Using reference TRBV5-4 and TRBJ2-7 for the parts outside the CDR3, the full variable domain is ETGVTQSPTHLIKTRGQQVTLRCSSQSGHNTVSWYQQALGQGPQFIFQYYREEENGRGNFPPRFSGLQFPNYSSELNVNALELDDSALYLCASSSEREGPNEQYFGPGTRLTVT.